This is a list of T cell receptor beta chains from one sample in a study of spatial heterogeneity in lung cancer. TCRdb called the 5' RACE reads again in MiXCR, with one record for every CDR3 protein. This sample yields 25,000 to 35,000 distinct CDR3 sequences, of which less than 11% are seen a single time; about 30% belongs to the top ten. The source was PBMCs, collected at follow-up. These receptors were collected from a female donor with early-stage non-small cell lung cancer. CDR3s include the opening cysteine and the closing phenylalanine or tryptophan.

J gene,V gene,CDR3 protein
TRBJ2-3,TRBV6-1,CASSESVAGGRRDTQYF
TRBJ2-3,TRBV10-3,CAISDQLAGGTDTQYF
TRBJ2-7,TRBV10-3,CAISDGLAGASKVVFYEQYF
TRBJ2-6,TRBV7-9,CASSLTQGISSGANVLTF
TRBJ1-5,TRBV2,CASSEDRVPNQPQHF
TRBJ2-3,TRBV7-3,CASSSLVLRGPSMDTQYF
TRBJ1-2,TRBV28,CASRQSQGWYGYTF
TRBJ2-2,TRBV7-7,CASSADRSNTGELFF
TRBJ1-2,TRBV4-3,CASSQETGLPYGYTF
TRBJ2-1,TRBV28,CASSQHGTSGGREQFF
TRBJ2-2,TRBV27,CASSLVLGELFF
TRBJ2-1,TRBV20-1,CSALTLSSYNEQFF
TRBJ2-7,TRBV28,CASTIRGNPYEQYF
TRBJ2-6,TRBV7-8,CASNYFSHSGANVLTF
TRBJ2-1,TRBV6-5,CASSYPEGGYNEQFF
TRBJ2-1,TRBV9,CASSVAGTRGEQFF
TRBJ2-3,TRBV14,CASSQVPANTQYF
TRBJ2-5,TRBV6-2/TRBV6-3,CASSQETQYF
TRBJ2-3,TRBV12-3/TRBV12-4,CASSRGFSTDTQYF
TRBJ2-7,TRBV5-1,CASSLEASGGYEQYF
TRBJ2-3,TRBV28,CASSLPGTSGGSPLTDTQYF
TRBJ2-3,TRBV12-3/TRBV12-4,CASSLTLFTDTQYF
TRBJ2-3,TRBV5-1,CASNLAGATDTQYF
TRBJ2-1,TRBV4-1,CASSLILAGGEYEQFF
TRBJ1-2,TRBV3-1,CASSQQSGYGYTF
TRBJ1-1,TRBV5-1,CASSSVYEAFF
TRBJ1-1,TRBV19,CASSTGVTTEAFF
TRBJ2-2,TRBV20-1,CSASRRSGSNTGELFF
TRBJ2-2,TRBV12-3/TRBV12-4,CASQGLLTGELFF